This TCR beta chain is from a study of cytomegalovirus exposure and HLA in healthy donors. At the level of the study: The 120 validation repertoires used the same platform as the roughly 720 first-cohort repertoires (as reported by a later analysis). Study conclusions and caveats: While the bulk of TCR sequences proved rare, some public TCRs turned up in many donors. Diagnosis of cytomegalovirus status made by the classifier reportedly showed high specificity and sensitivity.

This clone was counted once. Its specificity is unknown. The CDR3 sequence is 13 residues long. Germline V gene data show CDR1 as MNHEY and CDR2 as SVGAGI. V lost 5 bases and J lost 6, with 8 bases in between. Clones were read by immunoSEQ multiplex PCR, and TCRdb kept only the in-frame ones, dropping some. The table includes 120,000 to 150,000 clones, more than 85% detected once. The TCR was taken from a man between 18 and 29 years old in good health and CMV-seropositive. The sequenced sample consisted of PBMCs. This rearrangement joins TRBV6-5 to TRBJ1-6; D unresolved. The CDR3 loop is CASSTGFNSPLHF. The CDR3 DNA sequence: TGTGCCAGCAGTACCGGGTTTAATTCACCCCTCCACTTT.